This T cell receptor (beta chain) was recorded in a study of T cell responses to AZD1222 COVID-19 vaccine. The data were produced by immunoSEQ multiplex PCR, yet TCRdb's version contains in-frame clones alone and is incomplete. The sample shows approximately 76,000 clones, roughly 80% of them seen only once. V was shortened by 3 bases and J by 0 bases, with 9 bases between the two germline ends. The CDR3 has 15 residues. From germline, CDR1 is LNHNV and CDR2 YYDKDF (reference sequence). The chain employs TRBV15 and TRBJ1-3; D unclear. The starting material was peripheral blood, obtained on day 0 of AZD1222 vaccination. The receptor was derived from an adult in good health. For the CDR3, the DNA is TGTGCCACCAGCAGGACGGGCGCCTCTGGAAACACCATATATTTT. As protein: CATSRTGASGNTIYF.